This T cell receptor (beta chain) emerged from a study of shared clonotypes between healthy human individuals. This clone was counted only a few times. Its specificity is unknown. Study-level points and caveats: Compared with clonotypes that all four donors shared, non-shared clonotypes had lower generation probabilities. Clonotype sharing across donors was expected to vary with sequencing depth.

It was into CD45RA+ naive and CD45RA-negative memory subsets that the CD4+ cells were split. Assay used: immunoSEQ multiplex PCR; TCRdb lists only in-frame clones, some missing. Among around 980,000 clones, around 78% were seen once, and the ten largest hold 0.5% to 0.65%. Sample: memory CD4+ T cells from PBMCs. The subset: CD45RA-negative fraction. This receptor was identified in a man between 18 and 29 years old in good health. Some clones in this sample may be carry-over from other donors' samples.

Here the CDR3 DNA reads TGCGCCAGCAGCTTGGTTAGCGGGGGGAACTACGAGCAGTACTTC. It encodes CASSLVSGGNYEQYF. This chain connects TRBV5-1 to TRBJ2-7; 10 bases line up with TRBD2. Germline CDR1 and CDR2: SGHRS and YFSETQ. The CDR3 contains 15 residues. V dropped 0 bases and J dropped 3; count of bases not matched to a gene: 3.